These 21 T cell receptor beta chains share one sample of origin, sequenced in a study of T cell responses to AZD1222 COVID-19 vaccine. Sequencing used immunoSEQ multiplex PCR; TCRdb keeps in-frame clones, though not all of them. The sample shows 80,000 to 95,000 clones, 92% of them seen only once. Sequencing was performed on peripheral blood, taken on day 0 of AZD1222 vaccination. The source is an adult in good health.

The rearrangement uses TRBV6-1 and TRBJ2-1; D is unresolved. The CDR3 is 15 residues long. Per germline, CDR1 MNHNS and CDR2 SASEGT. V was pared by 3 bases and J by 4 bases, with 13 bases between. This CDR3 is CASSESRGRYNEQFF. CDR3 nucleotide sequence: TGTGCCAGCAGTGAGAGCCGAGGACGGTACAATGAGCAGTTCTTC.

A few counts support this clone. The chain links TRBV11-2 to TRBJ2-5; tentatively, D is TRBD1 (6 bases). Germline assignment: CDR1 SGHAT and CDR2 FQNNGV. The ends were cut back, 5 bases at V and 2 bases at J, with 12 bases in the middle. The CDR3 spans 14 residues. The CDR3 spells CASSPGQPQETQYF. CDR3 DNA: TGTGCCAGCAGCCCCGGACAGCCGCAAGAGACCCAGTACTTC.

The V gene is TRBV2, the J gene TRBJ2-7; D is perhaps TRBD1 (6 bases). V lost 6 bases, J lost 4 bases, and 16 bases lay in between. The CDR3 has 14 amino acids. Germline CDR1 SNHLY, CDR2 FYNNEI. The CDR3 region is CASSLTGWEYEQYF. CDR3 DNA sequence: TGTGCCAGCAGCCTGACAGGCTGGGAGTACGAGCAGTACTTC.

This clone has just a few counts. The chain has TRBV27 and TRBJ1-2; D is unclear. This CDR3 region has 14 residues. Germline assignment: CDR1 MNHEY and CDR2 SMNVEV (reference sequence). V was shortened by 0 bases and J by 5 bases, with 10 bases between the two germline ends. Written as DNA, the CDR3 is TGTGCCAGCAGTTTATCGTTGGATCTATATGGCTACACCTTC. Its translation: CASSLSLDLYGYTF.

The chain employs TRBV6-1 and TRBJ2-7, with 8 bases lining up with TRBD1. Losses at the gene ends were 2 bases for V and 6 bases for J; bases not matched to a gene: 3. The CDR3 has 13 amino acids. Germline-derived CDR1 and CDR2 are MNHNS and SASEGT. CDR3 DNA sequence: TGTGCCAGCAGTGAAATGGACAGGGTCGAGCAGTACTTC. It yields the protein CASSEMDRVEQYF.

This sequence joins TRBV4-2 and TRBJ1-2; D is perhaps TRBD1 (5 bases). The CDR3 loop spans 17 amino acids. V lost 0 bases, J lost 1 base, and 15 bases lay in between. Germline V CDR1 and CDR2: LGHNA, YNFKEQ. The CDR3 is CASSQDGGVPYNYGYTF. In nucleotides, the CDR3 is TGTGCCAGCAGCCAAGATGGAGGGGTACCCTATAACTATGGCTACACCTTC.

The chain couples TRBV6-1 to TRBJ2-1, with D unclear. This CDR3 is built from 14 residues. V was cut by 1 base and J by 8 bases, with 12 bases left in between. The germline CDR1 and CDR2 sequences are MNHNS and SASEGT. The CDR3 is CASSEVGRSHEQFF. The CDR3 bases are TGTGCCAGCAGTGAAGTTGGGCGGTCCCATGAGCAGTTCTTC.

This rearrangement joins TRBV6-2 or TRBV6-3 to TRBJ2-1; D tentatively reads TRBD1 or TRBD2 (5 bases each). The CDR3 is 16 amino acids. Trimming left V 6 bases short and J 5 bases short, with 20 bases between. Germline V gene lookup returns CDR1 MNHEY and CDR2 SVGEGT. This CDR3 is CASSPRTPRGHNEQFF. The CDR3 DNA is TGTGCCAGCAGCCCCAGGACTCCTCGGGGCCACAATGAGCAGTTCTTC.

This chain links TRBV21-1 with TRBJ2-7. TRBV21-1 is a known pseudogene. There are 17 residues in the CDR3. CDR3 protein: CASSKDSGGVLAYEQYF. The CDR3 DNA reads as TGTGCCAGCAGCAAGGACTCTGGGGGTGTGCTCGCCTACGAGCAGTACTTC.

The chain employs TRBV7-9 and TRBJ2-7; 11 nucleotides align to TRBD2. The CDR3 extends over 17 amino acids. V trimming: 5 bases; J trimming: 0 bases; junction bases outside the gene matches: 9. Germline CDR1 is SEHNR and CDR2 is FQNEAQ (reference sequence). The CDR3: CASSPPPTSGTSYEQYF. CDR3 coding DNA: TGTGCCAGCAGCCCACCTCCGACTAGCGGGACCTCCTACGAGCAGTACTTC.

The chain carries TRBV4-2 and TRBJ1-1; possibly TRBD1 for D (6 bases). V lost 2 bases to trimming and J lost 4 bases, with 14 bases between them. The germline gives CDR1 LGHNA, CDR2 YNFKEQ. The CDR3 is made up of 15 amino acids. In nucleotides, the CDR3 is TGTGCCAGCAGCCAAACACAGGGCACGGGCACTGAAGCTTTCTTT. It codes for CASSQTQGTGTEAFF.

The chain links TRBV6-5 to TRBJ1-6, with 7 positions matching TRBD1. Looked up from germline, CDR1 is MNHEY and CDR2 is SVGAGI. The CDR3 totals 15 residues. V dropped 7 bases and J dropped 6; count of bases not matched to a gene: 9. The CDR3 DNA is TGTGCCAGCACCCGACAGGGCGGGAGTAATTCACCCCTCCACTTT. Protein: CASTRQGGSNSPLHF.

V is TRBV5-1 and J is TRBJ2-7, with D tentatively TRBD2 (6 bases). Trimming stripped 10 bases from V and 1 base from J, with 15 bases between. The CDR3 spans 13 residues. Germline V gives CDR1 SGHRS, CDR2 YFSETQ. CDR3 nucleotides: TGCGCCCCGGGGCGGGAAAATTCCTACGAGCAGTACTTC. Translation: CAPGRENSYEQYF.

The rearrangement links TRBV6-4 to TRBJ2-2, with 7 bases identical to TRBD2. J lost 2 bases, V lost 6 bases, and 3 bases had no gene match. The CDR3 sequence is 14 residues long. Germline lookup yields CDR1 MRHNA and CDR2 SNTAGT. The CDR3 spells CASRRDYNTGELFF. The CDR3 nucleotides are TGTGCCAGCAGACGGGACTATAACACCGGGGAGCTGTTTTTT.

V gene TRBV14 combines with J gene TRBJ2-3; 12 positions agree with TRBD2. The J segment lost 5 bases and the V segment lost 4 bases, leaving 7 bases of the junction unmatched. CDR1 SGHDN and CDR2 FVKESK come from the germline V gene. The CDR3 runs 16 residues. CDR3 bases: TGTGCCAGCAGCCTAGGACTAGCGGGAATTGTAGATACGCAGTATTTT. Its protein is CASSLGLAGIVDTQYF.

The rearrangement joins TRBV9 to TRBJ1-2; tentatively, D is TRBD1 (5 bases). Trimming took off 6 bases at V and 0 bases at J, with 12 bases between the two ends. This CDR3 is built from 14 residues. Germline loops: CDR1 SGDLS, CDR2 YYNGEE. In nucleotides, the CDR3 is TGTGCCAGCAACGCGGGGGGTACTAACTATGGCTACACCTTC. Protein product: CASNAGGTNYGYTF. Supplemented by reference TRBV9 and TRBJ1-2, the full variable domain reads DSGVTQTPKHLITATGQRVTLRCSPRSGDLSVYWYQQSLDQGLQFLIQYYNGEERAKGNILERFSAQQFPDLHSELNLSSLELGDSALYFCASNAGGTNYGYTFGSGTRLTVV.

The V and J genes are TRBV18 and TRBJ1-1; TRBD1 is a possible D gene (6 bases). V was pared by 4 bases and J by 0 bases, with 15 bases between. CDR1 is KGHSH, CDR2 LQKENI, per germline. This CDR3 has 16 amino acids. The CDR3 DNA reads TGTGCCAGCTCACTCCGGGACACAACTTTGAACACTGAAGCTTTCTTT. It translates to CASSLRDTTLNTEAFF.

The V call is TRBV5-1, the J call TRBJ1-4; D is perhaps TRBD1 (5 bases). Between the trimmed V and J ends, which lost 1 base and 4 bases, there was a span of 11 bases. The CDR3 length is 15 residues. Germline V gene lookup returns CDR1 SGHRS and CDR2 YFSETQ. The chain's CDR3 is CASSLSGQFNEKLFF. In DNA form, the CDR3 reads TGCGCCAGCAGCTTGTCAGGGCAGTTTAATGAAAAACTGTTTTTT.

In its sample, this clone was seen once. The chain links TRBV6-1 to TRBJ2-6; D is possibly TRBD1 (6 bases). The CDR3 consists of 16 residues. The germline V gene encodes CDR1 MNHNS and CDR2 SASEGT. The V end was cut by 2 bases, the J end by 3 bases, with 11 bases between. The CDR3 DNA sequence: TGTGCCAGCAGTGAATTACAGGGCGGTGGGGCCAACGTCCTGACTTTC. Its protein is CASSELQGGGANVLTF.

The J gene is TRBJ1-4, the V gene TRBV29-1, with TRBD1 identical over 7 bases. The CDR3 is 15 amino acids. CDR1 is SQVTM, CDR2 ANQGSEA, per germline. V gave up 3 bases and J gave up 5 bases; unmatched junction bases: 9. Here the CDR3 reads CSVEDPGTENEKLFF. In nucleotides, the CDR3 is TGCAGCGTTGAGGACCCGGGGACAGAGAATGAAAAACTGTTTTTT.

The chain carries TRBV27 and TRBJ1-6, with D uncertain. This CDR3 contains 13 residues. Deletions cut 4 bases from V and 8 bases from J, with 9 bases between. Germline V gene sequence: CDR1 MNHEY, CDR2 SMNVEV (reference sequence). In DNA, the CDR3 is TGTGCCAGCAGTTACGGTTTCGATTCACCCCTCCACTTT. It specifies CASSYGFDSPLHF.